This TCR beta chain came from a study of PD-1 blockade in mismatch repair-deficient tumors. At the level of the study: Patients had over 10 mismatch repair-deficient cancer types, all previously treated and progressing. Findings and limits, study-wide: After pembrolizumab, tumor-resident clones rose rapidly, then generally contracted before radiologic responses.

In the case of this clone: What it binds is not known.

Method: immunoSEQ multiplex PCR; TCRdb's copy keeps in-frame clones and lacks some. The data show 25,000 to 30,000 clones, with about four fifths seen just once and under 3.5% held by the top ten. All patients were mismatch repair deficient, assessed by either PCR or immunohistochemistry. TCRs were sequenced from three patients responding to pembrolizumab. The CDR3 has 16 amino acids. V was pared by 0 bases and J by 2 bases, with 13 bases between. Per germline, CDR1 SGDLS and CDR2 YYNGEE. The specimen comprised PBMCs, sampled before pembrolizumab treatment. The chain has TRBV9 and TRBJ2-3; TRBD1 might be the D (7 bases). The sequence was collected from an adult with mismatch repair-deficient cancer. The CDR3 reads CASSVEGAGPTDTQYF. The CDR3 region has the DNA TGTGCCAGCAGCGTAGAGGGGGCGGGACCCACAGATACGCAGTATTTT.